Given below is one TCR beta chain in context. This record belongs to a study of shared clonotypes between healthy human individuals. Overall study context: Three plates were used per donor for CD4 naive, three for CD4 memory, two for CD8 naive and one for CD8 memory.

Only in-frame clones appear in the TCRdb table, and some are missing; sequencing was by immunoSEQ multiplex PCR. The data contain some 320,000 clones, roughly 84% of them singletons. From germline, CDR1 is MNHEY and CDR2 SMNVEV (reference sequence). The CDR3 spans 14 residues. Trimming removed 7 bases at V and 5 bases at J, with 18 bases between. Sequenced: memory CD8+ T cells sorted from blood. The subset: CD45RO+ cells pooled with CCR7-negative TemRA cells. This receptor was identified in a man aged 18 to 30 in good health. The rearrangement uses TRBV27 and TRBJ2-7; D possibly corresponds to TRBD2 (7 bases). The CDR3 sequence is CASNVAGATNEQYF. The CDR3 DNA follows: TGTGCCAGCAATGTGGCGGGGGCGACTAACGAGCAGTACTTC.